The 28 T cell receptor beta chains presented below share a single source sample, sequenced in a study of blood T cell repertoires in COVID-19. Here immunoSEQ multiplex PCR was the method, and the copy in TCRdb shows in-frame clones only, minus some. This table has approximately 20,000 clones, 88% appearing once. The sequenced sample consisted of peripheral blood. These receptors were collected from a human donor in a cohort sampled during active COVID-19.

The table lists this clone with a count of one. The chain is built from TRBV15 and TRBJ1-5, with TRBD1 identical over 9 bases. This CDR3 spans 15 amino acids. Germline V lookup: CDR1 LNHNV, CDR2 YYDKDF (reference sequence). The trim removed 6 bases at V and 5 bases at J, leaving 8 bases unmatched. DNA of the CDR3: TGTGCCACCAGGGAGACAGGGGGGTTTGATCAGCCCCAGCATTTT. It specifies CATRETGGFDQPQHF. The full variable domain, completed using reference TRBV15 and TRBJ1-5, is DAMVIQNPRYQVTQFGKPVTLSCSQTLNHNVMYWYQQKSSQAPKLLFHYYDKDFNNEADTPDNFQSRRPNTSFCFLDIRSPGLGDTAMYLCATRETGGFDQPQHFGDGTRLSIL.

V is TRBV10-1 and J is TRBJ2-3, with 10 bases fitting TRBD2. The CDR3 runs 14 residues. Trimming removed 6 bases from V and 5 bases from J; junction bases left unmatched: 5. CDR1 WNHNN and CDR2 SYGVQD come from the germline V gene (reference sequence). CDR3 residues: CASSLAGVGDTQYF. In DNA, the CDR3 is TGCGCCAGCAGCCTAGCGGGAGTGGGAGATACGCAGTATTTT.

The chain joins TRBV7-9 to TRBJ2-5; 8 bases agree with TRBD1. The CDR3 is 14 amino acids. Germline V gene data show CDR1 as SEHNR and CDR2 as FQNEAQ (reference sequence). V gave up 3 bases and J gave up 7 bases; unmatched junction bases: 7. DNA of the CDR3: TGTGCCAGCAGCTTCGGGGACAGGACTGGGACCCAGTACTTC. Protein: CASSFGDRTGTQYF.

CDR3 protein: CASSTTGNEQFF. The DNA for the CDR3 is TGTGCCAGCAGCACGACAGGCAATGAGCAGTTCTTC. The V gene is TRBV5-4, the J gene TRBJ2-1, with D possibly matching TRBD1 (6 bases). This CDR3 has 12 amino acids. Looked up from germline, CDR1 is SGHNT and CDR2 is YYREEE (reference sequence). Trimming left V 4 bases short and J 6 bases short, with 8 bases between.

This chain connects TRBV2 to TRBJ2-5; TRBD1 is a possible D gene (5 bases). This CDR3 has 13 residues. Trimming pared 4 bases from V and 1 base from J, leaving 7 bases between. The germline gives CDR1 SNHLY, CDR2 FYNNEI. In DNA form, the CDR3 reads TGTGCCAGCAGTGTGACAGTCCAAGAGACCCAGTACTTC. It translates to CASSVTVQETQYF.

This clone appeared once. The chain joins TRBV12-3 or TRBV12-4 to TRBJ2-2; unclear D gene. V lost 2 bases and J 13 bases, leaving 11 bases between the germline ends. CDR3 size: 12 residues. CDR3 residues: CASSLHYLGLFF. DNA of the CDR3: TGTGCCAGCAGTTTACACTATCTGGGGCTGTTTTTT.

The CDR3 loop is CASSQSAGHRQETQYF. CDR3 DNA: TGCGCCAGCAGTCAATCAGCCGGACACCGGCAAGAGACCCAGTACTTC. The genes are TRBV23-1 and TRBJ2-5; weak D call: TRBD1 (5 bases). TRBV23-1 is annotated as an ORF whose role is uncertain. Trimming removed 0 bases at V and 2 bases at J, with 13 bases between. CDR3 length: 16 residues.

This sequence joins TRBV18 and TRBJ1-4, with D perhaps matching TRBD1 (5 bases). CDR3 length: 16 amino acids. CDR1 and CDR2 (germline): KGHSH, LQKENI. Trimming removed 3 bases at V and 4 bases at J, with 15 bases between. The CDR3 here is CASSPSGGRSNEKLFF. The CDR3 region has the DNA TGTGCCAGCTCACCTTCGGGGGGAAGAAGTAATGAAAAACTGTTTTTT.

The J gene is TRBJ1-4, the V gene TRBV5-4, with TRBD1 matching over 8 bases. Germline CDR1 and CDR2: SGHNT and YYREEE (reference sequence). There are 14 residues in the CDR3. Unmatched junction bases numbered 4, after V lost 2 bases and J lost 7 bases. CDR3 sequence reads: CASSFDRGGEKLFF. CDR3 nucleotides: TGTGCCAGCAGCTTCGACAGGGGTGGTGAAAAACTGTTTTTT.

This chain connects TRBV6-1 to TRBJ1-1; 7 nucleotides agree with TRBD1. CDR1 MNHNS and CDR2 SASEGT come from the germline V gene. Germline trimming cut 3 bases from V and 9 bases from J; bases unmatched to any gene: 1. The CDR3 consists of 11 residues. Here the CDR3 DNA reads TGTGCCAGCAGTGAGGACAGGAAAGCTTTCTTT. Translating it yields CASSEDRKAFF.

The rearrangement links TRBV14 to TRBJ2-1, with 9 bases lining up with TRBD2. The junction had 8 bases not matched to a gene; V was cut back by 0 bases and J by 2 bases. Germline CDR1 and CDR2: SGHDN and FVKESK. The length of the CDR3 is 18 residues. Here the CDR3 DNA reads TGTGCCAGCAGCCAAGATTGGGTAGCGGGGGTAACCTACAATGAGCAGTTCTTC. Residues: CASSQDWVAGVTYNEQFF.

The V gene is TRBV6-1, the J gene TRBJ2-3; TRBD2 matches at 10 bases. Germline CDR1 is MNHNS and CDR2 is SASEGT. This CDR3 spans 23 amino acids. J gave up 0 bases and V 0 bases, and 21 bases lay outside the gene matches. CDR3 coding DNA: TGTGCCAGCAGTGAAGCGCGGGACGTCCAGAAGCTAGCGGGAGCCAAAAGCACAGATACGCAGTATTTT. This translates into CASSEARDVQKLAGAKSTDTQYF.

V usage is TRBV5-1 and J usage is TRBJ2-3, with 7 bases that match TRBD2. Germline CDR1 SGHRS, CDR2 YFSETQ. The CDR3 is 15 amino acids. V was clipped by 7 bases and J by 4 bases; unmatched bases: 12. This CDR3 is CASSRAGAGADTQYF. The DNA for the CDR3 is TGCGCCAGCTCCAGGGCGGGAGCTGGGGCAGATACGCAGTATTTT.

The J gene is TRBJ2-7, the V gene TRBV5-1; D unclear. This CDR3 region has 12 residues. V was trimmed by 0 bases and J by 6 bases, leaving 7 bases between them. Germline values: CDR1 SGHRS, CDR2 YFSETQ. The CDR3 DNA is TGCGCCAGCAGCTTGGTGGCAGGCGAGCAGTACTTC. Translating it yields CASSLVAGEQYF.

The V call is TRBV28, the J call TRBJ1-4; 11 positions agree with TRBD1. V was pared by 5 bases and J by 5 bases, with 4 bases of the junction left unmatched. The CDR3 extends over 15 amino acids. Germline CDR1 reads MDHEN; CDR2 reads SYDVKM. The CDR3 is CASSPRDRGNEKLFF. CDR3 nucleotides: TGTGCCAGCAGTCCCCGGGACAGGGGGAATGAAAAACTGTTTTTT.

CDR3 sequence (DNA): TGCGCCAGACCGCTGGGGACAGAGTATTACGAGCAGTACTTC. As protein: CARPLGTEYYEQYF. The V and J genes are TRBV23-1 and TRBJ2-7, with 7 nucleotides matching TRBD1. TRBV23-1 is labeled an ORF, and its function is uncertain. Trimming removed 9 bases from V and 4 bases from J; junction bases left unmatched: 12. This CDR3 region has 14 residues.

V usage is TRBV28 and J usage is TRBJ1-5; D gene ambiguous. The CDR3 runs 16 residues. In germline, CDR1 is MDHEN, CDR2 SYDVKM. V dropped 3 bases and J dropped 2 bases, with 14 bases sitting between them. In DNA, the CDR3 is TGTGCCAGCAGTTTGAAAGGAGGGCCTCGCAATCAGCCCCAGCATTTT. This sequence encodes CASSLKGGPRNQPQHF.

The chain uses TRBV27 and TRBJ1-2; D unclear. The CDR3 totals 14 residues. Germline CDR1 is MNHEY and CDR2 is SMNVEV (reference sequence). With 2 bases removed from V and 6 bases from J, the gap between germline ends came to 13 bases. The CDR3: CASSLTGRPHGYTF. DNA of the CDR3: TGTGCCAGCAGTTTAACTGGGAGGCCCCATGGCTACACCTTC.

V and J are TRBV19 and TRBJ1-3, with 7 positions matching TRBD1. The CDR3 has 15 amino acids. V lost 4 bases and J lost 1; bases outside the gene matches: 4. CDR1 is LNHDA and CDR2 is SQIVND in the germline V gene (reference sequence). The CDR3, as DNA: TGTGCCAGTAGTACCGGACAGGCGTCTGGAAACACCATATATTTT. Its translation: CASSTGQASGNTIYF.

The V gene is TRBV3-1 (or the pseudogene TRBV3-2), the J gene TRBJ2-3, with 15 bases fitting TRBD2. Germline lookup yields CDR1 LGHDT and CDR2 YNNKEL (reference sequence). The length of the CDR3 is 16 residues. V lost 3 bases to trimming and J lost 5 bases; unmatched junction nucleotides: 3. CDR3 DNA sequence: TGTGCCAGCAGCCAGGGGACTAGCGGGAGGATAGATACGCAGTATTTT. Translating it yields CASSQGTSGRIDTQYF.

This chain uses TRBV27 with TRBJ2-3; the match to TRBD2 covers 9 bases. The CDR3 has 15 residues. Germline CDR1 and CDR2: MNHEY and SMNVEV (reference sequence). V was clipped by 2 bases and J by 3 bases; unmatched bases: 3. The chain's CDR3 is CASSLQRGATDTQYF. As DNA, the CDR3 is TGTGCCAGCAGTTTACAGCGGGGGGCGACAGATACGCAGTATTTT.

This sequence joins TRBV20-1 and TRBJ2-1, with 12 positions matching TRBD2. CDR3 length: 16 residues. Germline V gene sequence: CDR1 DFQATT, CDR2 SNEGSKA (reference sequence). Unmatched junction bases numbered 7, after V lost 3 bases and J lost 4 bases. In DNA form, the CDR3 reads TGCAGTGCTAGTGATCCCGGGACTAGCGGGTACAATGAGCAGTTCTTC. Protein product: CSASDPGTSGYNEQFF.

The V gene is TRBV3-1 (or the pseudogene TRBV3-2), the J gene TRBJ2-1; D gene uncertain. The CDR3 sequence is 12 residues long. CDR1 is LGHDT and CDR2 is YNNKEL in the germline V gene (reference sequence). V was shortened by 1 base and J by 10 bases, with 8 bases between the two germline ends. The CDR3 reads CASSQGIEEQFF. The DNA for the CDR3 is TGTGCCAGCAGCCAAGGAATAGAAGAGCAGTTCTTC.

The chain links TRBV27 to TRBJ2-7; TRBD2 matches at 12 bases. The CDR3 runs to 15 residues. Germline loops: CDR1 MNHEY, CDR2 SMNVEV (reference sequence). After removal of 5 bases from V and 4 bases from J, the junction contained 6 bases not matched to a gene. The CDR3 DNA is TGTGCCAGCAGTATGACTAGCGGGAGTAGGTACGAGCAGTACTTC. Amino acid sequence: CASSMTSGSRYEQYF.

This clone appeared a single time. The chain joins TRBV5-5 to TRBJ2-1; D is unresolved. V lost 0 bases, J lost 7 bases, and 5 bases lay in between. Germline loops: CDR1 SGHKS, CDR2 YYEKEE (reference sequence). The CDR3 totals 12 residues. CDR3 amino acids: CASSLGSNEQFF. CDR3 nucleotide sequence: TGTGCCAGCAGCTTGGGGAGTAATGAGCAGTTCTTC.

This rearrangement joins TRBV28 to TRBJ1-5; TRBD1 agrees at 8 bases. CDR1 is MDHEN, CDR2 SYDVKM, per germline. The CDR3 has 14 residues. The junction had 10 bases not matched to a gene; V was cut back by 8 bases and J by 7 bases. The CDR3 DNA sequence: TGTGCCAGCTCCACGGACAGGGCTTGGCAGCCCCAGCATTTT. This codes for CASSTDRAWQPQHF.

This clone came up a few times. The chain is built from TRBV5-1 and TRBJ1-2, with D hard to call. CDR3 length equals 14 residues. V was pared by 0 bases and J by 4 bases, with 10 bases between. The germline V gene encodes CDR1 SGHRS and CDR2 YFSETQ. The CDR3 is CASSLGEEVYGYTF. The CDR3 nucleotides read TGCGCCAGCAGCTTGGGGGAGGAGGTCTATGGCTACACCTTC. Full variable domain (missing parts from reference TRBV5-1 and TRBJ1-2): KAGVTQTPRYLIKTRGQQVTLSCSPISGHRSVSWYQQTPGQGLQFLFEYFSETQRNKGNFPGRFSGRQFSNSRSEMNVSTLELGDSALYLCASSLGEEVYGYTFGSGTRLTVV.

The V call is TRBV7-9, the J call TRBJ1-2; possibly TRBD1 for D (5 bases). Germline CDR1 SEHNR, CDR2 FQNEAQ (reference sequence). The V end was cut by 5 bases, the J end by 6 bases, with 28 bases between. CDR3 length: 18 amino acids. The CDR3 loop is CASSRSLISGAALDGYTF. As DNA, the CDR3 is TGTGCCAGCAGCCGGTCTCTGATTTCTGGGGCGGCCCTAGATGGCTACACCTTC.